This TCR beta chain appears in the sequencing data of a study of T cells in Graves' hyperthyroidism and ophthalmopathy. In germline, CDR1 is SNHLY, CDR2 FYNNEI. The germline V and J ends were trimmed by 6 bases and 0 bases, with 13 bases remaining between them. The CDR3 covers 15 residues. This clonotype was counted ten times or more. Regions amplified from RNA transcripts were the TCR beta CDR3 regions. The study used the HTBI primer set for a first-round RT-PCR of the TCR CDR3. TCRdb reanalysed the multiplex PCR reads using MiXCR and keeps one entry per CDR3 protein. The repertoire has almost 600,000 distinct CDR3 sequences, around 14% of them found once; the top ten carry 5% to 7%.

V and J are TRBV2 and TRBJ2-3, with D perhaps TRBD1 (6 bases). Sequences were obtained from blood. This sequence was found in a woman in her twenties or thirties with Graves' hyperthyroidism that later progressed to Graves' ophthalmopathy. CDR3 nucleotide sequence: TGTGCCAGCAGAGAGACAGGAGCTAGCACAGATACGCAGTATTTT. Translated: CASRETGASTDTQYF.